This TCR beta chain was observed in a study of shared clonotypes between healthy human individuals. As for this clone: Its antigen is as yet unknown.

Data came from immunoSEQ multiplex PCR; TCRdb stores just in-frame clones and leaves some out. Here the sample spans more than 2 million clones, roughly 96% being singletons. Study-level results: A generally larger estimated richness was seen in naive subsets than in memory subsets. A reduction in generation probabilities was seen for non-shared clonotypes relative to those shared by all four donors.

The source of this sequence is a man aged 18 to 35 in good health. The sample taken for sequencing was naive CD4+ T cells sorted from blood. As for subset: CD45RA+ positively selected.

CDR3 amino acids: CASSLEQGATYEQYF. CDR3 DNA sequence: TGTGCCAGCAGCTTAGAGCAGGGGGCCACCTACGAGCAGTACTTC. The J gene is TRBJ2-7, the V gene TRBV7-6; 8 bases are shared with TRBD1. V shed 1 base, J shed 2 bases, and the junction held 4 bases outside the gene matches. This CDR3 has 15 amino acids. Germline lookup yields CDR1 SGHVS and CDR2 FNYEAQ.